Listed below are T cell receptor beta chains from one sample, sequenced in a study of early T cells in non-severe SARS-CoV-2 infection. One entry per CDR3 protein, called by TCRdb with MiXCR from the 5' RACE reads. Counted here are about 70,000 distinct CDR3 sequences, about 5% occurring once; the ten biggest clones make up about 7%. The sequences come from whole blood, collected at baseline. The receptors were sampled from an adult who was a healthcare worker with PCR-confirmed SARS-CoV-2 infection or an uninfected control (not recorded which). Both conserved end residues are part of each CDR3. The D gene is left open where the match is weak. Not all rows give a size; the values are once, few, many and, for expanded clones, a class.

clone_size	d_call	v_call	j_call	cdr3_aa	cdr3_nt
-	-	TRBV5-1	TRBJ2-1	CASSSIPSRQNEQFF	TGCGCCAGCAGCTCTATCCCATCAAGACAGAATGAGCAGTTCTTC
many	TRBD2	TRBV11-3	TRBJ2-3	CASSPRRGAGEPDTQYF	TGTGCCAGCAGCCCACGTAGGGGAGCGGGAGAACCAGATACGCAGTATTTT
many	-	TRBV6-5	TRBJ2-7	CASSYSSVGVTYEQYF	TGTGCCAGCAGTTATTCAAGCGTGGGGGTAACCTACGAGCAGTACTTC
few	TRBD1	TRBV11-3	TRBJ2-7	CASSKTGAYEQYF	TGTGCCAGCAGTAAGACAGGGGCCTACGAGCAGTACTTC
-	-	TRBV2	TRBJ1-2	CASSAVAGETNYGYTF	TGTGCCAGCAGTGCCGTGGCAGGTGAAACTAACTATGGCTACACCTTC
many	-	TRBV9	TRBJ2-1	CASAGNEQFF	TGTGCCAGCGCCGGCAATGAGCAGTTCTTC
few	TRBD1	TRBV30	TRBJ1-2	CAWQTGTGYTF	TGTGCCTGGCAGACAGGGACTGGCTACACCTTC
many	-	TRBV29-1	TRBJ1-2	CSVGRVPPDGYTF	TGCAGCGTGGGGCGGGTACCCCCCGATGGCTACACCTTC
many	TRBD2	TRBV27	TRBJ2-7	CASSLYPSGPYEQYF	TGTGCCAGCAGTTTATATCCTAGCGGGCCATACGAGCAGTACTTC
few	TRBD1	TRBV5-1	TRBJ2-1	CASSLHGQGANEQFF	TGCGCCAGCAGCTTGCACGGACAGGGGGCGAATGAGCAGTTCTTC
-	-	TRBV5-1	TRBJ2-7	CASSRGNQKGYEQYF	TGCGCCAGCAGCCGGGGAAATCAGAAAGGCTACGAGCAGTACTTC
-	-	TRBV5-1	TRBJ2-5	CASSSGQLQETQYF	TGCGCCAGCAGCTCTGGACAGCTTCAAGAGACCCAGTACTTC
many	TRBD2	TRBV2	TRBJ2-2	CASSTLAGATGELFF	TGTGCCAGCAGTACCCTAGCGGGAGCCACCGGGGAGCTGTTTTTT
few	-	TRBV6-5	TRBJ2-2	CASSRTYTNTGELFF	TGTGCCAGCAGTAGGACGTACACGAACACCGGGGAGCTGTTTTTT
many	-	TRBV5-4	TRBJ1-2	CASSLAWATEGYTF	TGTGCCAGCAGCTTGGCTTGGGCAACGGAAGGCTACACCTTC
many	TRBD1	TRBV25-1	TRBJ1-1	CASIVPGTAEAFF	TGTGCCAGCATCGTTCCCGGGACAGCTGAAGCTTTCTTT
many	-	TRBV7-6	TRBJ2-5	CASSLEVPQKETQYF	TGTGCCAGCAGCTTAGAGGTCCCCCAAAAAGAGACCCAGTACTTC
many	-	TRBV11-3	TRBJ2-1	CASSLSGIEQFF	TGTGCCAGCAGCTTATCTGGGATTGAGCAGTTCTTC
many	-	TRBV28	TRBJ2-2	CASRVAGQRTGELFF	TGTGCCAGCCGGGTAGCAGGGCAGAGGACCGGGGAGCTGTTTTTT
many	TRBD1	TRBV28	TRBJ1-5	CASTAGQAYRNQPQHF	TGTGCCAGCACGGCGGGACAGGCTTATAGGAATCAGCCCCAGCATTTT
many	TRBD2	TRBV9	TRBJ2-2	CASSSSGTSGRYGTGELFF	TGTGCCAGCAGCTCATCCGGGACTAGCGGGAGGTACGGCACCGGGGAGCTGTTTTTT
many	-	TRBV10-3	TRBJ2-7	CAISEFGSYEQYF	TGTGCCATCAGTGAGTTTGGCTCCTACGAGCAGTACTTC